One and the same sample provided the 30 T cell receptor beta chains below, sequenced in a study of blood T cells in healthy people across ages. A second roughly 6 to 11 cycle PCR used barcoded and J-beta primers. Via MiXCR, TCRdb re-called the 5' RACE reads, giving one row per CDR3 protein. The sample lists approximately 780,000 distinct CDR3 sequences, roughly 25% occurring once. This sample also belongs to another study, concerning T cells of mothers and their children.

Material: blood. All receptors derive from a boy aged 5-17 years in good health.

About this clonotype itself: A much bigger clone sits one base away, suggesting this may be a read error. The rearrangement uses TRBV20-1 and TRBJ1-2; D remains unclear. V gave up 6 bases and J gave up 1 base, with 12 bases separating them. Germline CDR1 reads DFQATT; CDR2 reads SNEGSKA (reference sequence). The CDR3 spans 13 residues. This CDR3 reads CSASGGNNYGYTF. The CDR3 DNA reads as TGCAGTGCGAGTGGCGGGAATAACTATGGCTACACCTTC.

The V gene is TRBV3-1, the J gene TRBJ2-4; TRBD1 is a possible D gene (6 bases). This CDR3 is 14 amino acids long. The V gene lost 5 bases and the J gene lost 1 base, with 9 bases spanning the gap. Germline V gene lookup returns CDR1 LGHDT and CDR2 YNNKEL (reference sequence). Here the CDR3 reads CASSGQMAKNIQYF. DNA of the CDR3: TGTGCCAGCAGCGGACAGATGGCCAAAAACATTCAGTACTTC.

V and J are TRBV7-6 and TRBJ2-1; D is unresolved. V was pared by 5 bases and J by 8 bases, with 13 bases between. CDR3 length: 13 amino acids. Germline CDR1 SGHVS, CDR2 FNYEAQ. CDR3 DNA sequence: TGTGCCAGCAGCGCGCGGCCCCTAGATGAGCAGTTCTTC. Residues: CASSARPLDEQFF. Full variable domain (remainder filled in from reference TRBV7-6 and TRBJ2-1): GAGVSQSPRYKVTKRGQDVALRCDPISGHVSLYWYRQALGQGPEFLTYFNYEAQQDKSGLPNDRFSAERPEGSISTLTIQRTEQRDSAMYRCASSARPLDEQFFGPGTRLTVL.

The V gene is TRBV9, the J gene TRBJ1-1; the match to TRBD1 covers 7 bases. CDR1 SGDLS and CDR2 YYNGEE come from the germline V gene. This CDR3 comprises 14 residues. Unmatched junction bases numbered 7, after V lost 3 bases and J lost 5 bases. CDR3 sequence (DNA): TGTGCCAGCAGCGCAGCGACAGGGAAGACTGAAGCTTTCTTT. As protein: CASSAATGKTEAFF.

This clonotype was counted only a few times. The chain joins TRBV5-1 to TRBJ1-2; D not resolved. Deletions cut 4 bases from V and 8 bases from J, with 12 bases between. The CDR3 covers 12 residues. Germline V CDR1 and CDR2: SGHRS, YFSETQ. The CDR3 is CASSPDGKGYTF. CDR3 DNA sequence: TGCGCCAGCAGCCCGGACGGTAAAGGCTACACCTTC.

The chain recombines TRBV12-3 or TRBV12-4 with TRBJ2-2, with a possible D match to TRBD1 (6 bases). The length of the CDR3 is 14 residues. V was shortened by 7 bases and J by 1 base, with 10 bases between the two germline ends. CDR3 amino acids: CASITGWNTGELFF. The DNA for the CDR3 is TGTGCCAGCATTACAGGGTGGAACACCGGGGAGCTGTTTTTT.

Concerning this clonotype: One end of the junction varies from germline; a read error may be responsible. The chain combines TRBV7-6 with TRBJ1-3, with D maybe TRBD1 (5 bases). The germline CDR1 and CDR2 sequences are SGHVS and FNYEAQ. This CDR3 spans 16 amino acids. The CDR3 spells CASSLVEGTPGNTIHF. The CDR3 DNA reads TGTGCCAGCAGCTTAGTAGAGGGGACGCCTGGAAACACCATACATTTT.

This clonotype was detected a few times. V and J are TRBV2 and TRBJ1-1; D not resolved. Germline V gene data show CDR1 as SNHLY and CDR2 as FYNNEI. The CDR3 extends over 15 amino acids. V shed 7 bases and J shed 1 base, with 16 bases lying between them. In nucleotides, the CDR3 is TGTGCCAGCATCTGGACCCCTCTCTCGAACACTGAAGCTTTCTTT. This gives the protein CASIWTPLSNTEAFF.

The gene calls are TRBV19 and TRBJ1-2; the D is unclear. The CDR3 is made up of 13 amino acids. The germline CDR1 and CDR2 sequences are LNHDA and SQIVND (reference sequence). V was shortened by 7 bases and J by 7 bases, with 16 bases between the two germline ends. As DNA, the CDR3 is TGTGCCAGTACCGAGGGTCGCCCGGGTGGCTACACCTTC. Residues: CASTEGRPGGYTF.

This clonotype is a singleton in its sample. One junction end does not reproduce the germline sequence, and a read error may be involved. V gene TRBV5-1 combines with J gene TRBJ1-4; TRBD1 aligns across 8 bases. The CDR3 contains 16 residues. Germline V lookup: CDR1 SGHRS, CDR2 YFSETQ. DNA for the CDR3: TGCGTCAGCAGCTATTCAGGGGGCTCAACCAATGAAAAACTGTTTTTT. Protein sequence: CVSSYSGGSTNEKLFF.

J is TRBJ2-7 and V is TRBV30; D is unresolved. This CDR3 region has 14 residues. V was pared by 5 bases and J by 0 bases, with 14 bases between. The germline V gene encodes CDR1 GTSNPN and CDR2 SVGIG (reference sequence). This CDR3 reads CAWSNPPTSYEQYF. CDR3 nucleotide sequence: TGTGCCTGGTCTAATCCCCCGACCTCCTACGAGCAGTACTTC.

CDR3 region: CASSGTLNYGYTF. CDR3 DNA: TGTGCCAGCAGCGGGACACTCAACTATGGCTACACCTTC. The V gene is TRBV7-9, the J gene TRBJ1-2; tentative D call: TRBD1 (6 bases). CDR3 size: 13 residues. Trimming shortened V by 5 bases and J by 2 bases, and 9 bases separated the two germline ends. Germline V gene lookup returns CDR1 SEHNR and CDR2 FQNEAQ (reference sequence).

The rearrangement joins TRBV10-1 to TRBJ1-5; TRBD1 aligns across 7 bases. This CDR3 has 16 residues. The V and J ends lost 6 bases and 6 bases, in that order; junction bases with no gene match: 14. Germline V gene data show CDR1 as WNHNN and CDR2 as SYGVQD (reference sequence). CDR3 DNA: TGCGCCAGCAGAACGACCCGAACAGGGGAGGGTCAGCCCCAGCATTTT. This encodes CASRTTRTGEGQPQHF.

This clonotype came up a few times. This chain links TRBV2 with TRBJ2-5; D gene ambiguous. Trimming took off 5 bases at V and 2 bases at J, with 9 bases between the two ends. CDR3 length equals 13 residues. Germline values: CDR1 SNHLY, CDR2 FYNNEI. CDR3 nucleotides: TGTGCCAGCAGTAGTGAACAGCAAGAGACCCAGTACTTC. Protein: CASSSEQQETQYF.

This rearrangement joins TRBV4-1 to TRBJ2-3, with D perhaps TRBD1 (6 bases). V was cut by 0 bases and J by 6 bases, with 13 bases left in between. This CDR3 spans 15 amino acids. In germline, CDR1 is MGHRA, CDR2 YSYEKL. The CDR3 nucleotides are TGCGCCAGCAGCCAAGAACGTTCCCAGGGGGATACGCAGTATTTT. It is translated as CASSQERSQGDTQYF.

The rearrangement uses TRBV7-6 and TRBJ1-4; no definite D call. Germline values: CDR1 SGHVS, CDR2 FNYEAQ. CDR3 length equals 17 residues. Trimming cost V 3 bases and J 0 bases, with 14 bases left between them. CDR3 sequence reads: CASSLRLHPATNEKLFF. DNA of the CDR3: TGTGCCAGCAGCTTGCGATTACACCCCGCAACTAATGAAAAACTGTTTTTT.

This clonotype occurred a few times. The CDR3 region is CSVEPDRGGLYEQYF. In DNA, the CDR3 is TGCAGCGTTGAACCAGACAGGGGTGGTCTCTACGAGCAGTACTTC. The chain couples TRBV29-1 to TRBJ2-7, with 8 bases lining up with TRBD1. With 2 bases clipped from V and 3 bases from J, the junction kept 9 bases outside the gene matches. Germline CDR1 SQVTM, CDR2 ANQGSEA. The CDR3 has 15 amino acids.

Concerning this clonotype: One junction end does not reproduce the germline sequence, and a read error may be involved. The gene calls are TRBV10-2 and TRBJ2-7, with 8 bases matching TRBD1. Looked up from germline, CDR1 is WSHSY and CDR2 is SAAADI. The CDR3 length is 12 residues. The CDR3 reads CASRPTAGQALF. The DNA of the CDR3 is TGCGCCAGCAGACCAACCGCGGGACAGGCCCTCTTC.

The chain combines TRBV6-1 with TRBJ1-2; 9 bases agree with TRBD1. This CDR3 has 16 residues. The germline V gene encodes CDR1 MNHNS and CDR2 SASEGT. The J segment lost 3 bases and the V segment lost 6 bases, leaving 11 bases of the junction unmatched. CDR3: CASRRTRTGVYYGYTF. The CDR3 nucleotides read TGTGCCAGCAGGCGAACTCGGACAGGGGTATACTATGGCTACACCTTC.

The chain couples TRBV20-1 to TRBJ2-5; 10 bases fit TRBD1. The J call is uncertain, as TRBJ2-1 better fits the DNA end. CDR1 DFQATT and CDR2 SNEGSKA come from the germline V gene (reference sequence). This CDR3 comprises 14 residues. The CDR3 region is CSAERGQGTNEQFF. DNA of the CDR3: TGCAGTGCTGAGAGGGGACAGGGGACCAATGAGCAGTTCTTC.

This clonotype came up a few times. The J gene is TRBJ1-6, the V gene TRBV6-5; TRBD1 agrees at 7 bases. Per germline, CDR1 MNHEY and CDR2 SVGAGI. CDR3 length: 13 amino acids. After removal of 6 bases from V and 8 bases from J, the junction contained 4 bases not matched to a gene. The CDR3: CASRWDSDSPLHF. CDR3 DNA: TGTGCCAGCAGGTGGGACAGCGATTCACCCCTCCACTTT.

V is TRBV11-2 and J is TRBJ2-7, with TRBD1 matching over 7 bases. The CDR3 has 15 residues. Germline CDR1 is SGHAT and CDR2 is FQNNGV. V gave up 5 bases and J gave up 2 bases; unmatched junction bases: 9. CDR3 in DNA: TGTGCCAGCAGCCCCACCAGGGGGTGGGCCTACGAGCAGTACTTC. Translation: CASSPTRGWAYEQYF.

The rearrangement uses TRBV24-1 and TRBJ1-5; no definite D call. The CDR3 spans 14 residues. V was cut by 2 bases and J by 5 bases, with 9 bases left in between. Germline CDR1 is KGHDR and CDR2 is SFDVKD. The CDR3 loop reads CATSDSGRDQPQHF. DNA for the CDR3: TGTGCCACCAGTGATTCGGGAAGGGATCAGCCCCAGCATTTT.

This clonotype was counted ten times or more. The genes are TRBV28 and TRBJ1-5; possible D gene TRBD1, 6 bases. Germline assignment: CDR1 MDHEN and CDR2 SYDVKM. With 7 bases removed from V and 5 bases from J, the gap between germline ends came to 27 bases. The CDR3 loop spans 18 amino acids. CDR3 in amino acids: CASNPIPGRGRVDQPQHF. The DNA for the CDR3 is TGTGCCAGCAACCCCATCCCGGGCAGGGGACGGGTCGATCAGCCCCAGCATTTT.

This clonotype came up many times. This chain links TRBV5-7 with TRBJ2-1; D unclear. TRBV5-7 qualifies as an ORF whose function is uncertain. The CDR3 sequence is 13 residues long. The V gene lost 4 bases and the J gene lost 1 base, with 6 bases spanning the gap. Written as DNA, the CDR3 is TGTGCCAGCAGCCCCCGATCCTACAATGAGCAGTTCTTC. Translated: CASSPRSYNEQFF.

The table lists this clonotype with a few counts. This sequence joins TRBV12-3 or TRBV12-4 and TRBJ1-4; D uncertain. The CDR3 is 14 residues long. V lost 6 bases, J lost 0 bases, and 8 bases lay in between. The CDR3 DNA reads TGTGCCAGCAGCCCGCCGACAACTAATGAAAAACTGTTTTTT. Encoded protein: CASSPPTTNEKLFF.

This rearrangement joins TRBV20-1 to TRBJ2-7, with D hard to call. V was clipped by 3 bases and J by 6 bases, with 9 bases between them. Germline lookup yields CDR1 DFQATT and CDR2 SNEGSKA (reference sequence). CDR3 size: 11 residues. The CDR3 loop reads CSARGMSEQYF. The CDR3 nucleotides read TGCAGTGCTAGGGGGATGTCCGAGCAGTACTTC.

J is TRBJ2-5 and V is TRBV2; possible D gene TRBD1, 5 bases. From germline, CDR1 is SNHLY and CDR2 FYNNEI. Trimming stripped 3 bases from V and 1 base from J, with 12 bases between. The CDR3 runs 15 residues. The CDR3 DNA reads TGTGCCAGCAGTGACGTTCTACAGGTCCAAGAGACCCAGTACTTC. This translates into CASSDVLQVQETQYF.

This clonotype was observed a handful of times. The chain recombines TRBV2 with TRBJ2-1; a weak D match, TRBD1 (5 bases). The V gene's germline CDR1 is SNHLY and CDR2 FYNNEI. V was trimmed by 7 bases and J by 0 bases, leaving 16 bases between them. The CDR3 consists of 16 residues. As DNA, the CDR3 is TGTGCCAGCATAAAGGACATCTGGGGCTCCTACAATGAGCAGTTCTTC. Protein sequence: CASIKDIWGSYNEQFF.

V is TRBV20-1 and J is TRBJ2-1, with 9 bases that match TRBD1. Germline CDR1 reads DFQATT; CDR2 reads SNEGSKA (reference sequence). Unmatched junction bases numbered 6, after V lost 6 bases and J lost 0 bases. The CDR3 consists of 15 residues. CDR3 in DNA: TGCAGTGCCGAGGGACAGGGAAGCTCCTACAATGAGCAGTTCTTC. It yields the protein CSAEGQGSSYNEQFF.